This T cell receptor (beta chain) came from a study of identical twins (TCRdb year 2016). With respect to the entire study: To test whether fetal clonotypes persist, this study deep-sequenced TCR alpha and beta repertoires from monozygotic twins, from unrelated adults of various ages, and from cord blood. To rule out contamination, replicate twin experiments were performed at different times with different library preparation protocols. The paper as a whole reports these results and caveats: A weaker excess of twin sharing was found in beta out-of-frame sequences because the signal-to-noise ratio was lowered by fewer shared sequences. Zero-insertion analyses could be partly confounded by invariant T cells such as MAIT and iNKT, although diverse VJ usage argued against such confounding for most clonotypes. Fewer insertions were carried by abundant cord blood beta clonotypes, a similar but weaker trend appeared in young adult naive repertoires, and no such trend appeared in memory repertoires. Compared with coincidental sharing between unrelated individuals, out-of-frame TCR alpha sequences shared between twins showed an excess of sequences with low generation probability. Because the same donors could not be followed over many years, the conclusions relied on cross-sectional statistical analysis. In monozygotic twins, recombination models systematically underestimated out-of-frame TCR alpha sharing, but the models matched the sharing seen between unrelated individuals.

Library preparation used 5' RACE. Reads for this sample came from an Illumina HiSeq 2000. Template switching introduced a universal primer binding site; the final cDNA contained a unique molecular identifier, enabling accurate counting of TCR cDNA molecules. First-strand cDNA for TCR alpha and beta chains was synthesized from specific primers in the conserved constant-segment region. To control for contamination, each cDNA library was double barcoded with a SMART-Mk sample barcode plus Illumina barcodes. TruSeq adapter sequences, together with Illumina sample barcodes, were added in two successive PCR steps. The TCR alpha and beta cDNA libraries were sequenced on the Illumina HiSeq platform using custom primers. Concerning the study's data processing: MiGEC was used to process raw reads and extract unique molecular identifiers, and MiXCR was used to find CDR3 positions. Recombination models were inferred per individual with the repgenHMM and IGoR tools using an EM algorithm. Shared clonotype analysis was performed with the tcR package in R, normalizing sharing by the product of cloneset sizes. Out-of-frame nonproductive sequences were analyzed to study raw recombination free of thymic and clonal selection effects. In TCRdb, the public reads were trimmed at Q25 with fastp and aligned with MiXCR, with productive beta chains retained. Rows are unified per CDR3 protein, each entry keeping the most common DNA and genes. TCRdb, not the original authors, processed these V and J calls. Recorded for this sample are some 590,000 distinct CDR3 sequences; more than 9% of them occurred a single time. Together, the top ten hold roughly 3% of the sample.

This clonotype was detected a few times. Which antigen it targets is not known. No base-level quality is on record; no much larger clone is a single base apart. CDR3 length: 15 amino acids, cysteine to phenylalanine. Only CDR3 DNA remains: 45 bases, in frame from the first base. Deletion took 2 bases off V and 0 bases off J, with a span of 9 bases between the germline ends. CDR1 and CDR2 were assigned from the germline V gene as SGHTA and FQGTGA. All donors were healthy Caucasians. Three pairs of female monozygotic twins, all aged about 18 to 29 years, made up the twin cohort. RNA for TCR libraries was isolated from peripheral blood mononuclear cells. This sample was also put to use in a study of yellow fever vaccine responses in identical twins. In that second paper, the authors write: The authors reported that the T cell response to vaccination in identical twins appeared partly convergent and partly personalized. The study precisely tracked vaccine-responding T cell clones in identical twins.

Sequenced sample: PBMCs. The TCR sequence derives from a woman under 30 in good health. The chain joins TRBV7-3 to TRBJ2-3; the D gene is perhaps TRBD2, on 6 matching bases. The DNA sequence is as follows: TGTGCCAGCAGCTTACAGCGGGCTAGCACAGATACGCAGTATTTT. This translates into CASSLQRASTDTQYF.